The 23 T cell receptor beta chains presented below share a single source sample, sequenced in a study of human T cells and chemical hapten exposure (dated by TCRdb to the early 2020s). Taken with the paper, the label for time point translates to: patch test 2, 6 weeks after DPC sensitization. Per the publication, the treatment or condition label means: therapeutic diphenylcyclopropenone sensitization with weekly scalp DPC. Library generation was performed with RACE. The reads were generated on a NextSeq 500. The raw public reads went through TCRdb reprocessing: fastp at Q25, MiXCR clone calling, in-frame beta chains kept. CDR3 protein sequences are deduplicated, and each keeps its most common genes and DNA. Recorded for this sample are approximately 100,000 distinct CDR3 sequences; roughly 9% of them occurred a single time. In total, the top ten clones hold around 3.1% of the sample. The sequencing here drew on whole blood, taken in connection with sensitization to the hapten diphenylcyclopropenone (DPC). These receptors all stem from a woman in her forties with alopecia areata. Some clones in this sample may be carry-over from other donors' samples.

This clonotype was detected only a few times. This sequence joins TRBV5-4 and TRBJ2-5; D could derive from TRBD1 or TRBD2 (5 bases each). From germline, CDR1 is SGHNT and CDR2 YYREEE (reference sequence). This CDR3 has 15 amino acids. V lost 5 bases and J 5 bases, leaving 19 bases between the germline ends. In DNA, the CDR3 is TGTGCCAGCAGAGATAGAAGAGAAGGGGACGAGACCCAGTACTTC. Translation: CASRDRREGDETQYF.

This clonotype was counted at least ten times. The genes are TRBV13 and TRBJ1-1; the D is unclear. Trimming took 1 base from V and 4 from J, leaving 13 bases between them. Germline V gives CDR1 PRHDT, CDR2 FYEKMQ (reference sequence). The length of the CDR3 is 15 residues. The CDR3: CASSLARILPTEAFF. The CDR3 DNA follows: TGTGCCAGCAGCTTAGCACGGATCCTGCCCACTGAAGCTTTCTTT.

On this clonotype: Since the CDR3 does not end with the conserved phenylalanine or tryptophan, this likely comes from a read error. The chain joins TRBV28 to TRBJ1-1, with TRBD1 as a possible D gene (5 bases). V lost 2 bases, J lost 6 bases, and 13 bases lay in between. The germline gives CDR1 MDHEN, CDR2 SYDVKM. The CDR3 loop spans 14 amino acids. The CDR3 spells CASSLGRGWAEAFI. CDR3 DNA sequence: TGTGCCAGCAGTTTAGGTAGGGGCTGGGCTGAAGCTTTCATT.

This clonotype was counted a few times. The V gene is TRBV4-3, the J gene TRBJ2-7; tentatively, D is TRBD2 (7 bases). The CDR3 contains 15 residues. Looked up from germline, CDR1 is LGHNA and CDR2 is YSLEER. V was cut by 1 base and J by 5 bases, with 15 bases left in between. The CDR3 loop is CASSQGWGGQNEQYF. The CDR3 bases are TGCGCCAGCAGCCAAGGGTGGGGGGGCCAAAACGAGCAGTACTTC.

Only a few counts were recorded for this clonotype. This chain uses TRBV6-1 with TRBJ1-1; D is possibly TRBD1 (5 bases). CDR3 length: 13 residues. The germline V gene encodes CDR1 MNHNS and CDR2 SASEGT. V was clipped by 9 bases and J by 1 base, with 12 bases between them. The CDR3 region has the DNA TGTGCCAGTCCGGGGCAACGGAACACTGAAGCTTTCTTT. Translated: CASPGQRNTEAFF.

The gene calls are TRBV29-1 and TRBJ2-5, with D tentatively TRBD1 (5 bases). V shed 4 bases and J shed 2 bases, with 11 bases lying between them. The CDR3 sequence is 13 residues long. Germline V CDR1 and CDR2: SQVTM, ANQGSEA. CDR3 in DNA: TGCAGCGTTGCAGGGTCCGCTCAAGAGACCCAGTACTTC. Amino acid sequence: CSVAGSAQETQYF.

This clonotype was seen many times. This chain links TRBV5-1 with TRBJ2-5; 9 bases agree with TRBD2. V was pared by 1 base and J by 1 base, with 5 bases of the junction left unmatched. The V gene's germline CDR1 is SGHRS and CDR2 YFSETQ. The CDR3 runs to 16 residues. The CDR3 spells CASSLTLLAGQETQYF. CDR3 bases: TGCGCCAGCAGCTTGACTCTACTAGCGGGCCAAGAGACCCAGTACTTC. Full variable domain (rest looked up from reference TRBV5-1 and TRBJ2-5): KAGVTQTPRYLIKTRGQQVTLSCSPISGHRSVSWYQQTPGQGLQFLFEYFSETQRNKGNFPGRFSGRQFSNSRSEMNVSTLELGDSALYLCASSLTLLAGQETQYFGPGTRLLVL.

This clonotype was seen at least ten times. CDR3 protein: CSARVREFLGDSPLHF. CDR3 DNA sequence: TGCAGTGCTAGAGTAAGGGAGTTCCTCGGAGATTCACCCCTCCACTTT. The gene calls are TRBV20-1 and TRBJ1-6; the D is unclear. This CDR3 contains 16 residues. The V gene lost 1 base and the J gene lost 8 bases, with 18 bases spanning the gap. Germline values: CDR1 DFQATT, CDR2 SNEGSKA (reference sequence).

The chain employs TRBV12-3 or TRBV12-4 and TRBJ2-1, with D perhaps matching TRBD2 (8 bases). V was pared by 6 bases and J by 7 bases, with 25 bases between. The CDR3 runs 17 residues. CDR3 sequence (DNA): TGTGCCAGCAGCCATCAAGCCGGGACTAGGGGGCGGAATGAGCAGTTCTTC. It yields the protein CASSHQAGTRGRNEQFF.

The CDR3 spells CASSYSSLGSMNTEAFF. The DNA for the CDR3 is TGTGCCAGCAGTTACTCAAGTTTAGGTTCCATGAACACTGAAGCTTTCTTT. This chain links TRBV6-5 with TRBJ1-1, with unresolved D. The V and J ends lost 0 bases and 0 bases respectively, with 14 bases between them. This CDR3 contains 17 residues. Germline V gene data show CDR1 as MNHEY and CDR2 as SVGAGI.

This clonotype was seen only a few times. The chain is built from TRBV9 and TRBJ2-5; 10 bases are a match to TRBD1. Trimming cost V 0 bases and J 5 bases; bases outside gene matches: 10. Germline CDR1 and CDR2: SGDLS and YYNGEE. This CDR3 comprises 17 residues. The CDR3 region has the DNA TGTGCCAGCAGCGTAGGTCCCGGGACAGGGGTTGGGGAGACCCAGTACTTC. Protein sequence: CASSVGPGTGVGETQYF.

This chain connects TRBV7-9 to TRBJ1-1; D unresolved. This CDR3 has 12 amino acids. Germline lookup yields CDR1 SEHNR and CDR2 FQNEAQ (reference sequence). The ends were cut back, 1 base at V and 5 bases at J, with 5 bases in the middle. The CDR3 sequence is CASSLGETEAFF. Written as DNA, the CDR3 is TGTGCCAGCAGCTTAGGGGAGACTGAAGCTTTCTTT.

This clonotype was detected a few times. The CDR3 spells CASSLRTANMNTGELFF. The CDR3 DNA is TGTGCCAGCAGCTTACGGACAGCGAATATGAACACCGGGGAGCTGTTTTTT. The chain joins TRBV7-3 to TRBJ2-2, with D possibly being TRBD1 (6 bases). Trimming took off 2 bases at V and 1 base at J, with 14 bases between the two ends. The V gene's germline CDR1 is SGHTA and CDR2 FQGTGA. CDR3 length equals 17 residues.

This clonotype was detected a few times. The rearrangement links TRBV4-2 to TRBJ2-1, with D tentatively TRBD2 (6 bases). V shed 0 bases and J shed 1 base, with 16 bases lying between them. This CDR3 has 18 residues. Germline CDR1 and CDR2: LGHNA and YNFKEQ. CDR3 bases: TGTGCCAGCAGCCAAGATCTTGGCGGGGCGGCTTCCTACAATGAGCAGTTCTTC. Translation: CASSQDLGGAASYNEQFF.

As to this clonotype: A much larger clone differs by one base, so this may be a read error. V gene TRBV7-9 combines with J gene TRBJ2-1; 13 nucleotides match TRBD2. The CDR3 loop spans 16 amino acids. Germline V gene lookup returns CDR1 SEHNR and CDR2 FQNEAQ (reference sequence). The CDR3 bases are TGTGTCAGCAGCACGGGGACTAGCGGGACCTACAATGAGCAGTTCTTC. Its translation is CVSSTGTSGTYNEQFF.

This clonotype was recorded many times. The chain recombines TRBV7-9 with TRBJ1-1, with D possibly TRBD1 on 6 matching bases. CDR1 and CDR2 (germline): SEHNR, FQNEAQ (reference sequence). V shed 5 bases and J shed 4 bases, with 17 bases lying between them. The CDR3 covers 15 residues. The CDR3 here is CASSGGDTSFTEAFF. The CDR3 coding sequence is TGTGCCAGCAGCGGGGGGGACACCTCGTTCACTGAAGCTTTCTTT.

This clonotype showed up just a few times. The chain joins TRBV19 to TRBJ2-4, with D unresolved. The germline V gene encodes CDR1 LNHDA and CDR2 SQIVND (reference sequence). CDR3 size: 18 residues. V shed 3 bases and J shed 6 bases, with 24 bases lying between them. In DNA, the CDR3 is TGTGCCAGTAGTATTACCCTTGCGACGTGGGATTCTAGAAACATTCAGTACTTC. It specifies CASSITLATWDSRNIQYF.

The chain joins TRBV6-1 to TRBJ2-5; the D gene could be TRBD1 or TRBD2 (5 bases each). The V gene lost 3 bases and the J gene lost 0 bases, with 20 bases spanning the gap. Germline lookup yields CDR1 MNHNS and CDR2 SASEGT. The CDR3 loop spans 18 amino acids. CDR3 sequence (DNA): TGTGCCAGCAGTGAGCCCTTCCCGCAGGGACGGTACCAAGAGACCCAGTACTTC. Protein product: CASSEPFPQGRYQETQYF.

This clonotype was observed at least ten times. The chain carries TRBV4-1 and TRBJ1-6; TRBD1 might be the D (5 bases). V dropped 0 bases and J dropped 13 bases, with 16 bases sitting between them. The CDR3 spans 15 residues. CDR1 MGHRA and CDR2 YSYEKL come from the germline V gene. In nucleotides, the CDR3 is TGCGCCAGCAGCCAAGATCTGGCTACGGGGCGGCCCCTCCACTTT. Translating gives CASSQDLATGRPLHF.

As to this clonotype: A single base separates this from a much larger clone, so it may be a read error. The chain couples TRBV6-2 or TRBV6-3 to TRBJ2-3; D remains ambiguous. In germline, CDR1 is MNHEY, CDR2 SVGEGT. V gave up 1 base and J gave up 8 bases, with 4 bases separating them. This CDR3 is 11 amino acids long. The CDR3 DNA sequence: TGTGCCAGCAGTTACTTGGGTACGCAGTATTTT. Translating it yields CASSYLGTQYF.

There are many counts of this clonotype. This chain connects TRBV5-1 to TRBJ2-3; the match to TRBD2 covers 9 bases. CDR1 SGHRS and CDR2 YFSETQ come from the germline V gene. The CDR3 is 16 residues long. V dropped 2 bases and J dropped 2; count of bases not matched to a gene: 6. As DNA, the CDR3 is TGCGCCAGCAGCTTAAGACCTAGCGGGAACACAGATACGCAGTATTTT. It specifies CASSLRPSGNTDTQYF.

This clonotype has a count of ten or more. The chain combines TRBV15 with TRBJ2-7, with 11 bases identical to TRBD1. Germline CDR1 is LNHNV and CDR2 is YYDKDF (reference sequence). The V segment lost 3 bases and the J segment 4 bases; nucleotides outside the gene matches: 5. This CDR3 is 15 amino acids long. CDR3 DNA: TGTGCCACCAGCAGGGGCGGACAGGGGGCTTACGAGCAGTACTTC. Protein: CATSRGGQGAYEQYF.

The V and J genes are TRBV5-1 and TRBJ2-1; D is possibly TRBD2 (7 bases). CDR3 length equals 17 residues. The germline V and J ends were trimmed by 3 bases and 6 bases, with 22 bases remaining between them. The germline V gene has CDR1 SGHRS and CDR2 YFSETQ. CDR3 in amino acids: CASSWPLLGGPANEQFF. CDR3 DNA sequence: TGCGCCAGCAGCTGGCCCCTCCTCGGGGGGCCCGCCAATGAGCAGTTCTTC.